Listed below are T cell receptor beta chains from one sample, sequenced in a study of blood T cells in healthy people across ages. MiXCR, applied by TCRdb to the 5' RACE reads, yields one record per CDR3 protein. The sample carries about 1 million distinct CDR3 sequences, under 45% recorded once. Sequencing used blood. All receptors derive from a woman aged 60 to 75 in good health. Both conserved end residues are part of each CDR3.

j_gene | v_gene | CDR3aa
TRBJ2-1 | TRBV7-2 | CASSRRLGQGAKEQFF
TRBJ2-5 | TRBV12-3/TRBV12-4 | CASTSGASETQYF
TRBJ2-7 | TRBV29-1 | CSVVGGTGEQYF
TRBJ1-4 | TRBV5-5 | CASTMIRGINQKLFF
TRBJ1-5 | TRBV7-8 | CASRKDRFDSNQPQHF
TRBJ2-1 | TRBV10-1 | CASSESVDRDEQFF
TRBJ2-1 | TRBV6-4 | CASSDKGDHNEQFF
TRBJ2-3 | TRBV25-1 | CASSISGKRDTQYF
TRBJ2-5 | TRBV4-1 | CASSQGLAGLETQYF
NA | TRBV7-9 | CASSPPQRGGVYEQYF
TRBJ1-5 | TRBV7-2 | CASSLYHLGQLNQPQHF
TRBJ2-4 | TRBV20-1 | CSGGALAKNIQYF
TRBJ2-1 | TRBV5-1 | CASSWGLVSFYNEQFF
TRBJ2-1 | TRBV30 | CAWSRGTAEETQFF
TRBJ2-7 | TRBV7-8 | CASSQTGSYYEQYF
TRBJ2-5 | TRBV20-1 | CSARGTGVETQYF
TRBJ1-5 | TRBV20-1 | CSARKGQGVQPQHF
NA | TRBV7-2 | CASSNSGRASGTQYF
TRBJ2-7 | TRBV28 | CVVLQAGGDRYF
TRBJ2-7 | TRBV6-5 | CASSGGTDPYEQYF
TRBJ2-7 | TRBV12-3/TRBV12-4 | CASRGRGGSYEQYF
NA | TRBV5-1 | CASSFLDSSEQYF
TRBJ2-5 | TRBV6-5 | CASSYSELQETQYF
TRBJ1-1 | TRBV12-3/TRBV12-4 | CASTQATANTEAFF
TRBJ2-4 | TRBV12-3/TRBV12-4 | CASSLLSSKNIQYF
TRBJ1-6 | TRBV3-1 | CASREGTGVTVSYNSPLHF
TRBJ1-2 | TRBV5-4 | CASSPRDPNYGYTF
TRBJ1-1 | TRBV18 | CASSPLGQGRTEAFF
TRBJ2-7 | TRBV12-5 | CASEGEIAYEQYF
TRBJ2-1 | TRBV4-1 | CASSQVTAGGPEQFF
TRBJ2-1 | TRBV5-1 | CASSRRDTTYNEQFF
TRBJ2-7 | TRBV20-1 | CSTSQTATYEQYF
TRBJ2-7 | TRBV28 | CASSLIRLQTYNEQYF
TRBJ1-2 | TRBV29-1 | CSVPNRDGYTF
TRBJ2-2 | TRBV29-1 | CSVQGVTGELFF
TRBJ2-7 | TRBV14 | CASRRTWDEQYF
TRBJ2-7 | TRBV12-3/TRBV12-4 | CATASSSYEQYF
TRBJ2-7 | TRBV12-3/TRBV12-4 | CASRGTGQAYVQYF
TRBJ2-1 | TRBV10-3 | CAISPASGRANEQFF
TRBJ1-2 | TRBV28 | CASSVSRAGGYTF
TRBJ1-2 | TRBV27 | CASRGIGGYTF
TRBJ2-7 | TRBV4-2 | CASSQGPAGEDEQYF
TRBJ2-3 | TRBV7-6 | CASSSKAGVRTDTQYF
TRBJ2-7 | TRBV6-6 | CASSGPGQLSYEQYF
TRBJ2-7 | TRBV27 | CASSYRGPTSYEQYF
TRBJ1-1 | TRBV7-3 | CASSLVGGQGGTEAFF
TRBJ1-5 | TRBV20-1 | CSASQYSIQPQHF
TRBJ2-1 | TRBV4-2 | CASSPGTSPASYNEQFF
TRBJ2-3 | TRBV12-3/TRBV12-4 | CASFMGTSGLAGTDTQYF
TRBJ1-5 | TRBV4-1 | CASSQARSWNQPQHF
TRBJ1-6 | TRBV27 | CASSWDGGGSPLHF